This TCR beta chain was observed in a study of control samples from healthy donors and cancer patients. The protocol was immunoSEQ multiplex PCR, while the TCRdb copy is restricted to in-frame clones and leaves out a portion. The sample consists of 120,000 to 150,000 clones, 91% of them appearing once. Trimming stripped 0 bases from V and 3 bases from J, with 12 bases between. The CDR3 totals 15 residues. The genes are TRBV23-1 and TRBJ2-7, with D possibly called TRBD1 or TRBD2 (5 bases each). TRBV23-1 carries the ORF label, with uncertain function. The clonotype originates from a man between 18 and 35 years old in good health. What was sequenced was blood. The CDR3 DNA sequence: TGCGCCAGCAGTCAATCGTCGGGACCGCTCTACGAGCAGTACTTC. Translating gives CASSQSSGPLYEQYF.